This is a list of T cell receptor beta chains from one sample in a study of blood T cells in healthy people across ages. From the 5' RACE reads, TCRdb called clonotypes with MiXCR, one entry per CDR3 protein. The table records fewer than 1,200,000 distinct CDR3 sequences, 20% to 25% of them present only once. Separately, the same data were catalogued under a study of T cells of mothers and their children.

Sequenced: blood. The receptors here all came from a girl aged 2 to 10 in good health. Each CDR3 is given with its conserved first and last residue. D genes are given only for firm matches. Rows may omit the clone size; those that give it use once, few, many or a size class.

size: few; J: TRBJ2-7; V: TRBV28; D: -; CDR3: CASRRGPDEQYF; DNA: TGTGCCAGCAGGAGAGGTCCCGACGAGCAGTACTTC
size: once; J: TRBJ2-7; V: TRBV20-1; D: -; CDR3: CSARGIPQLEQYF; DNA: TGCAGTGCTAGAGGTATCCCGCAATTGGAGCAGTACTTC
size: few; J: TRBJ2-3; V: TRBV7-8; D: -; CDR3: CASSLGSTLTLRDTQYF; DNA: TGTGCCAGCAGCTTAGGATCAACTCTGACTCTACGGGATACGCAGTATTTT
size: -; J: TRBJ2-1; V: TRBV6-2/TRBV6-3; D: -; CDR3: CASSYNRLDNEQFF; DNA: TGTGCCAGCAGTTACAACAGGCTAGACAATGAGCAGTTCTTC
size: -; J: TRBJ2-7; V: TRBV7-3; D: TRBD1; CDR3: CASSVTGTGTVSYEQYF; DNA: TGTGCCAGCAGCGTAACCGGGACAGGGACCGTTTCCTACGAGCAGTACTTC
size: -; J: TRBJ1-2; V: TRBV27; D: -; CDR3: CASSPSQGRWDYGYTF; DNA: TGTGCCAGCTCCCCTAGTCAGGGTCGGTGGGACTATGGCTACACCTTC
size: -; J: TRBJ2-1; V: TRBV5-1; D: -; CDR3: CASSLEGILQPPILTSYNEQFF; DNA: TGCGCCAGCAGCTTGGAAGGGATCTTACAGCCACCCATTTTAACGTCCTACAATGAGCAGTTCTTC
size: few; J: TRBJ2-1; V: TRBV20-1; D: -; CDR3: CSATQGSEQFF; DNA: TGCAGTGCTACTCAGGGCTCCGAGCAGTTCTTC
size: -; J: TRBJ2-7; V: TRBV29-1; D: -; CDR3: CSAGEPFYEQYF; DNA: TGCAGCGCGGGGGAACCCTTCTACGAGCAGTACTTC
size: few; J: TRBJ2-4; V: TRBV29-1; D: TRBD2; CDR3: CSVDGGLAGGTNLQYF; DNA: TGCAGCGTTGACGGGGGACTAGCGGGAGGGACAAACCTTCAGTACTTC
size: -; J: TRBJ2-1; V: TRBV29-1; D: TRBD2; CDR3: CSVHLGSSGSYEQFF; DNA: TGCAGCGTCCACCTGGGGTCTAGCGGGAGCTATGAGCAGTTCTTC
size: few; J: TRBJ2-1; V: TRBV9; D: TRBD2; CDR3: CASSDPGLAGGLLYNEQFF; DNA: TGTGCCAGCAGCGATCCGGGACTAGCGGGAGGACTCCTCTACAATGAGCAGTTCTTC
size: -; J: TRBJ2-4; V: TRBV29-1; D: -; CDR3: CSVEVRGNIQYF; DNA: TGCAGCGTTGAGGTCAGGGGAAACATTCAGTACTTC